The TCR beta chain under discussion was sequenced for a study of Ad26.COV2.S vaccination and SARS-CoV-2 variants. Study results and caveats: The breadth of spike-specific CD8+ and CD4+ T cell responses after vaccination was reportedly substantial.

Here immunoSEQ multiplex PCR was the method, and the copy in TCRdb shows in-frame clones only, minus some. The sample yields hundreds of thousands of clones, around 89% seen once. Details on this clone: What it binds is unknown.

The germline gives CDR1 SNHLY, CDR2 FYNNEI. This CDR3 has 13 amino acids. V was trimmed by 4 bases and J by 2 bases, leaving 9 bases between them. Treatment here: roughly 19 received Ad26.COV2.S at low or high dose, single or two shots; 5 received placebo; per-sample allocation not given. On day 63 after the first injection, vaccine and placebo recipients gave samples. A Boston adult aged 18-55 years was the donor. This vaccine is an Ad26 vector that expresses the Wuhan-strain SARS-CoV-2 spike. The receptor comes from a person aged 18-60 years who received the Ad26.COV2.S COVID-19 vaccine or a placebo. The gene calls are TRBV2 and TRBJ2-7; no firm D call. This specimen was peripheral blood, taken in a trial of Ad26.COV2.S vaccine versus placebo. The CDR3 nucleotides read TGTGCCAGCAGTGGCCGGATAACCTACGAGCAGTACTTC. Translation gives CASSGRITYEQYF.